What follows are 10 T cell receptor beta chains derived from one specimen sequenced in a study of regulatory T cells in long-lasting Graves disease. The time point here: newly diagnosed GD, antithyroid drugs for less than 3 months. RNA extracted from PBMCs served as the sequencing template. With iRepertoire HTBI primers and Arm-PCR of CDR3 regions, TCR beta libraries were built. In TCRdb, the multiplex PCR reads were re-called with MiXCR into one record per CDR3 protein. Of approximately 490,000 distinct CDR3 sequences in the sample, 15% to 20% were seen once. These same data were also listed under a study on T cells in Graves' hyperthyroidism and ophthalmopathy.

The sequencing here drew on peripheral blood mononuclear cells (PBMCs), taken at new diagnosis, from a patient treated with antithyroid drugs. The receptors here all came from a man aged 40-50 years with Graves disease.

V gene TRBV6-5 combines with J gene TRBJ2-5; 9 bases are shared with TRBD2. V shed 2 bases, J shed 7 bases, and the junction held 11 bases outside the gene matches. Germline CDR1 and CDR2: MNHEY and SVGAGI. The CDR3 consists of 16 residues. This chain's CDR3 is CASSYPLVAGAGTQYF. In DNA, the CDR3 is TGTGCCAGCAGTTACCCCTTGGTAGCGGGGGCGGGGACCCAGTACTTC.

This clonotype occurred many times. V and J are TRBV20-1 and TRBJ1-1; 8 nucleotides align to TRBD1. This CDR3 has 16 amino acids. Unmatched junction bases numbered 9, after V lost 0 bases and J lost 3 bases. Germline-derived CDR1 and CDR2 are DFQATT and SNEGSKA (reference sequence). This chain's CDR3 is CSARDIVTGGDTEAFF. The CDR3 DNA reads as TGCAGTGCTAGAGATATTGTTACAGGGGGGGACACTGAAGCTTTCTTT.

The sample holds many counts of this clonotype. The chain recombines TRBV6-2 or TRBV6-3 with TRBJ1-1; no reliable D call. Trimming stripped 0 bases from V and 1 base from J, with 9 bases between. This CDR3 region has 15 residues. Germline CDR1 MNHEY, CDR2 SVGEGT. CDR3 bases: TGTGCCAGCAGTTACTCGGGCGCCGCGAACACTGAAGCTTTCTTT. Translating it yields CASSYSGAANTEAFF.

In this sample, this clonotype turned up many times. The chain couples TRBV6-2 or TRBV6-3 to TRBJ2-3; 7 nucleotides align to TRBD2. Germline trimming cut 5 bases from V and 4 bases from J; bases unmatched to any gene: 9. Per the germline V gene, CDR1 is MNHEY and CDR2 is SVGEGT. This CDR3 is built from 15 residues. CDR3 nucleotide sequence: TGTGCCAGCAGTGGATTAAGCGGGAACGCAGATACGCAGTATTTT. As protein: CASSGLSGNADTQYF.

The gene calls are TRBV6-1 and TRBJ2-4, with TRBD2 identical over 10 bases. The CDR3 sequence is 15 residues long. V dropped 6 bases and J dropped 7; count of bases not matched to a gene: 9. From germline, CDR1 is MNHNS and CDR2 SASEGT. DNA of the CDR3: TGTGCCAGCAGCCCTAGCGGGAGAGGGGGGAACATTCAGTACTTC. It translates to CASSPSGRGGNIQYF.

This clonotype was counted ten times or more. This sequence joins TRBV14 and TRBJ2-1, with 8 positions matching TRBD2. The CDR3 extends over 15 amino acids. V shed 5 bases, J shed 7 bases, and the junction held 10 bases outside the gene matches. Germline V gene data show CDR1 as SGHDN and CDR2 as FVKESK. The CDR3 region has the DNA TGTGCCAGCAGCTCCGCGGGAGGCCCTAGGAATGAGCAGTTCTTC. This encodes CASSSAGGPRNEQFF.

This clonotype was detected ten times or more. The rearrangement links TRBV12-3 or TRBV12-4 to TRBJ1-4, with 8 bases lining up with TRBD1. CDR3 length equals 14 residues. The V and J ends lost 5 bases and 8 bases, in that order; junction bases with no gene match: 7. As DNA, the CDR3 is TGTGCCAGCAGTCCCCAGGGGGCGCGGGAAAAACTGTTTTTT. Amino acid sequence: CASSPQGAREKLFF.

This clonotype was detected a few times. One end of the junction fails to match germline, which may point to a read error. The chain links TRBV28 to TRBJ1-6; 10 bases are a match to TRBD1. The CDR3 has 16 residues. Per germline, CDR1 MDHEN and CDR2 SYDVKM. DNA of the CDR3: TGTGCCGGCAGTTTTAGCCGGACAGGGGGGGGTTCACCCCTCCACTTT. Its protein is CAGSFSRTGGGSPLHF. Looking up the rest from reference TRBV28 and TRBJ1-6 gives the full variable domain: DVKVTQSSRYLVKRTGEKVFLECVQDMDHENMFWYRQDPGLGLRLIYFSYDVKMKEKGDIPEGYSVSREKKERFSLILESASTNQTSMYLCAGSFSRTGGGSPLHFGNGTRLTVT.

This clonotype was picked up many times. J is TRBJ2-2 and V is TRBV12-3 or TRBV12-4, with 7 bases lining up with TRBD1. V lost 6 bases to trimming and J lost 3 bases; unmatched junction nucleotides: 7. The CDR3 is 15 amino acids. Here the CDR3 reads CASSSGQLDTGELFF. The CDR3, as DNA: TGTGCCAGCAGCTCGGGACAGCTTGACACCGGGGAGCTGTTTTTT.

The chain employs TRBV2 and TRBJ1-6; tentatively, D is TRBD1 (6 bases). The CDR3 sequence is 12 residues long. Germline assignment: CDR1 SNHLY and CDR2 FYNNEI. CDR3 region: CALGTGNSPLHF. In DNA form, the CDR3 reads TGTGCACTTGGAACAGGGAATTCACCCCTCCACTTT.